The subject of this entry is one T cell receptor (beta chain). It has no known antigen specificity. Base qualities were left out, and no much larger clone turns up one base away. The sample belongs to a study of blood T cell repertoires in COVID-19 (dated by TCRdb to the early 2020s). In the study overall: The collaborator samples originated in the United States, Italy and Spain and spanned the acute and convalescent phases of COVID-19. The prospective study material was composed of cDNA or gDNA derived from T cells, B-cell-depleted T cells, or PBMCs. HLA class I and class II types, where available, came from metadata supplied by the sample provider rather than from assay-based typing. Sample metadata almost always included a de-identified subject ID, COVID-19 status, age in years and sex. The repertoires were released in a freely available public database intended as a resource for research on the immune response to SARS-CoV-2. The samples were drawn from two sources: the first 160 participants of the ongoing ImmuneRACE study, and over 1,000 subjects contributed by 6 global collaborators. Subjects who had been exposed to COVID-19, were actively infected with it, or had recovered from it provided the deeply sampled blood TCRbeta repertoires that made up the dataset.

The immunoSEQ Assay, a bias-controlled multiplex PCR, was used to amplify TCRbeta CDR3 regions from genomic DNA. The published analysis was carried out like this. The number of nucleated cells in each sample was estimated by amplification of reference gene primers within the assay. To quantify the absolute abundance of each unique TCRbeta CDR3 rearrangement, sequence reads were collapsed and filtered. Productive Simpson clonality was computed per sample as the square root of Simpson's diversity index over productive rearrangements. TCRdb took this table from immuneACCESS and kept in-frame rearrangements with V and J called. Such tables lack part of the clones; where checked against another copy, unresolved V genes explain under half of the gap, and the rest is unexplained. V and J calls and clone size follow that table, whereas D and trimming were derived from the DNA. This sample comprises roughly 330,000 clones, more than 70% of them detected only once. Around 1.7% of the sample is in the top ten clones.

Whole blood was collected in K2EDTA tubes by collaborating institutions according to the institutions' own protocols. Collaborator samples were shipped for TCRbeta analysis as frozen whole blood, isolated PBMCs, or DNA extracted from either sample type. Study-level results and caveats: Clinical and demographic metadata were provided uncurated, with the amount varying by source and participant.

The CDR3 contains 13 residues, cysteine and phenylalanine counted. The DNA shown is the 39-base CDR3, in frame from base 1. The germline V gene provides CDR1 SGHTA and CDR2 FQGTGA. The germline ends are 14 bases apart after V is trimmed by 5 bases and J by 6 bases. The chain links TRBV7-3 with TRBJ2-7; tentative D gene TRBD2, with 5 bases matching. This sequence originates from a woman in her forties or fifties with acute or convalescent COVID-19. Input material: peripheral blood. The DNA sequence follows: TGTGCCAGCAGCCCCCGGGGTAGTTCCGAGCAGTACTTC. It is translated as CASSPRGSSEQYF.